This paragraph covers one TCR beta chain sequence. The study ran its PCR with 60 Vbeta and 13 Jbeta primers. Using immunoSEQ multiplex PCR, the repertoire was profiled, and TCRdb retains in-frame clones only, with some absent. Of more than 150,000 clones listed, roughly 80% are singletons. The sample is drawn from a study of cytomegalovirus exposure and HLA in healthy donors. This clonotype was sampled from a man in his forties or fifties in good health and CMV-seropositive. What was sequenced was PBMCs.

The CDR3 sequence is CAGSYGTGELFF. The CDR3 coding sequence is TGCGCCGGGAGTTACGGCACCGGGGAGCTGTTTTTT. The chain carries TRBV29-1 and TRBJ2-2; possible D gene TRBD2, 6 bases. The CDR3 spans 12 residues. Germline V gene lookup returns CDR1 SQVTM and CDR2 ANQGSEA.